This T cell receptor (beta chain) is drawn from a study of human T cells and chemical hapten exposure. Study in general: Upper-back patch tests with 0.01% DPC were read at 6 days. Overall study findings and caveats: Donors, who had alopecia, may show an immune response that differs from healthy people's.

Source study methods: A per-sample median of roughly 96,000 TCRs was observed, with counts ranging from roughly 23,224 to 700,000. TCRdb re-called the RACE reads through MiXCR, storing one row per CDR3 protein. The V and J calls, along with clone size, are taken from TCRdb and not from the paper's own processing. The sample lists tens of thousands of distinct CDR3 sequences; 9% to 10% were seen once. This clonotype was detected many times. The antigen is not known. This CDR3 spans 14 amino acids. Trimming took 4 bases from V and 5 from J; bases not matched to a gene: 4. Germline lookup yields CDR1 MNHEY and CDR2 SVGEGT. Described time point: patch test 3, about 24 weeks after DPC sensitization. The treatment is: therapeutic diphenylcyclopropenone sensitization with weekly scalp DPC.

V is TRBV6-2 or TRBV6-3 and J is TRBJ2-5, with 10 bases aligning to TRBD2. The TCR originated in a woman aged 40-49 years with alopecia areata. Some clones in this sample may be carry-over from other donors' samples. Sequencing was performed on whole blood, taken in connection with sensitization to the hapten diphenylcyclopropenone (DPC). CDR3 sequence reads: CASSSGTSVETQYF. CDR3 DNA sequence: TGTGCCAGCAGTTCCGGGACTAGCGTGGAGACCCAGTACTTC.